The sequence of this T cell receptor beta chain was determined in a study of blood T cell repertoires in COVID-19 (dated by TCRdb to 2018 to 2021). Notes on the research overall: Samples from collaborators originated in the United States, Italy and Spain and spanned both the acute and convalescent phases of COVID-19. Where available, HLA class I and class II types were taken from metadata supplied by the sample provider and were not determined by assay-based typing. Subjects who had been exposed to COVID-19, were actively infected with it, or had recovered from it provided the deeply sampled blood TCRbeta repertoires that made up the dataset. The repertoires were made available in a free public database intended to serve as a resource for research on the immune response to SARS-CoV-2. Samples were obtained from the ongoing ImmuneRACE study (first 160 participants) and from 950 to 1,500 subjects provided by 6 global collaborators. A de-identified subject ID, COVID-19 status, age in years and sex were almost always included in the sample metadata. The prospective study material was composed of cDNA or gDNA derived from T cells, B-cell-depleted T cells, or PBMCs. General conclusions and limits of the study: The quantity of clinical and demographic metadata differed by source and by participant and was supplied without curation.

From a lookup of the germline V gene, CDR1 and CDR2 are MNHNS and SASEGT. The CDR3 starts with the cysteine, ends with the phenylalanine, and has 19 residues. The DNA shown is the 57-base CDR3, in frame from base 1. Trimming takes 0 bases off V and 5 bases off J; junction bases not matched to a gene: 18. To note about this clone: Its antigen is not yet known. Base quality data are lacking; no much larger clone is found one base away.

Whole blood was collected in K2EDTA tubes by collaborating institutions according to the institutions' own protocols. For TCRbeta analysis, collaborators shipped samples in one of three forms: frozen whole blood, isolated PBMCs, or DNA extracted from either of those sample types. The immunoSEQ Assay, a bias-controlled multiplex PCR, was used to amplify TCRbeta CDR3 regions from genomic DNA. The study's processing was this. The number of nucleated cells in each sample was estimated from the amplification of reference gene primers within the assay. To quantify the absolute abundance of each unique TCRbeta CDR3 rearrangement, sequence reads were collapsed and filtered. For each sample, productive Simpson clonality was calculated as the square root of Simpson's diversity index across productive rearrangements. The table was pulled from immuneACCESS by TCRdb, which kept in-frame rearrangements only. Such tables lose some clones; where checked, under half of the loss comes from unresolved V genes, and the rest has no known cause. The V and J calls and the clone size are those of that table, but D and trimming were determined from the DNA. The sample records about 190,000 clones, about four fifths of which are singletons. Jointly, the top ten make up about 7% of the sample.

The sequenced sample consisted of peripheral blood. The source is a man aged 60 to 69 with acute or convalescent COVID-19. The rearranged chain carries TRBV6-1 and TRBJ1-2, with 7 junctional bases fitting TRBD1. The CDR3 region reads CASSEAISPGQISIYGYTF. The nucleotide sequence is TGTGCCAGCAGTGAAGCGATATCTCCGGGACAGATCAGTATTTATGGCTACACCTTC.